Presented here are 18 T cell receptor beta chains from one specimen sequenced in a study of shared clonotypes between healthy human individuals. Profiling relied on immunoSEQ multiplex PCR, and the TCRdb table lists in-frame clones only, not all of them. Of approximately 1.4 million clones in the sample, under 99% are singletons; the top ten hold 0.45%. Sample: naive CD4+ T cells sorted from blood. Subset here: CD45RA+ positively selected. These receptors came from a man aged 25 to 40 in good health.

This sequence joins TRBV7-9 and TRBJ1-1, with D unclear. The CDR3 length is 15 residues. Trimming left V 1 base short and J 1 base short, with 10 bases between. Germline CDR1 and CDR2: SEHNR and FQNEAQ (reference sequence). The DNA for the CDR3 is TGTGCCAGCAGCTTAGTTGGCAGCGCGAACACTGAAGCTTTCTTT. Protein sequence: CASSLVGSANTEAFF.

This chain joins TRBV4-3 and TRBJ1-2, with 9 bases fitting TRBD1. CDR3 length: 17 residues. Germline V gives CDR1 LGHNA, CDR2 YSLEER. Trimming at V came to 0 bases and at J to 6 bases, leaving 11 bases not matched to a gene. The CDR3 loop is CASSQDLRGDRANGYTF. The CDR3 bases are TGCGCCAGCAGCCAAGACCTGAGGGGGGACAGGGCAAATGGCTACACCTTC.

This clone was observed a single time. V and J are TRBV7-9 and TRBJ2-6; tentative D call: TRBD2 (5 bases). Germline V CDR1 and CDR2: SEHNR, FQNEAQ (reference sequence). The length of the CDR3 is 14 residues. V shed 8 bases and J shed 0 bases, with 8 bases lying between them. CDR3: CASGDYSGANVLTF. CDR3 coding DNA: TGTGCCAGCGGTGACTACTCTGGGGCCAACGTCCTGACTTTC.

The rearrangement uses TRBV19 and TRBJ2-7; D is perhaps TRBD1 or TRBD2 (5 bases each). V lost 0 bases, J lost 3 bases, and 12 bases lay in between. CDR1 is LNHDA and CDR2 is SQIVND in the germline V gene (reference sequence). This CDR3 has 15 residues. CDR3 nucleotides: TGTGCCAGTAGTATAGAGCGCCGAGGGGTCTACGAGCAGTACTTC. This translates into CASSIERRGVYEQYF.

This chain links TRBV5-3 with TRBJ2-1; TRBD2 aligns across 8 bases. TRBV5-3 is recorded as an ORF, its role being uncertain. V lost 1 base, J lost 6 bases, and 6 bases stayed unmatched. This CDR3 has 15 amino acids. DNA of the CDR3: TGTGCCAGAAGCTTGTATCAGCGGGAGTCCAATGAGCAGTTCTTC. Protein product: CARSLYQRESNEQFF.

The chain recombines TRBV6-1 with TRBJ2-7; possible D gene TRBD2, 6 bases. Germline loops: CDR1 MNHNS, CDR2 SASEGT. Trimming left V 2 bases short and J 4 bases short, with 12 bases between. This CDR3 region has 14 residues. This CDR3 reads CASSEYGGRYEQYF. The CDR3 DNA sequence: TGTGCCAGCAGTGAATACGGGGGTAGGTACGAGCAGTACTTC.

This chain uses TRBV7-6 with TRBJ2-1, with TRBD2 matching 12 bases. The CDR3 is 18 amino acids. The germline V gene has CDR1 SGHVS and CDR2 FNYEAQ. V lost 5 bases, J lost 9 bases, and 17 bases stayed unmatched. CDR3: CASSRTSGIQGKSAEQFF. The CDR3 bases are TGTGCCAGCAGCCGGACTAGCGGGATACAAGGCAAGTCAGCTGAGCAGTTCTTC.

The V and J genes are TRBV19 and TRBJ2-5, with 9 bases lining up with TRBD1. Germline assignment: CDR1 LNHDA and CDR2 SQIVND (reference sequence). With 5 bases clipped from V and 3 bases from J, the junction kept 1 base outside the gene matches. The CDR3 sequence is 13 residues long. CDR3 sequence: CASSWTGEETQYF. CDR3 DNA sequence: TGTGCCAGTAGTTGGACAGGGGAAGAGACCCAGTACTTC.

The chain employs TRBV7-9 and TRBJ1-4; D call uncertain. CDR1 and CDR2 from the germline V gene are SEHNR and FQNEAQ (reference sequence). The CDR3 is 12 amino acids. Between the trimmed V and J ends, which lost 4 bases and 8 bases, there was a span of 8 bases. The CDR3 region is CASSSGPEKLFF. CDR3 nucleotide sequence: TGTGCCAGCAGCTCGGGTCCGGAAAAACTGTTTTTT.

The gene calls are TRBV19 and TRBJ2-1; no reliable D call. Germline V gives CDR1 LNHDA, CDR2 SQIVND (reference sequence). CDR3 length equals 11 residues. With 7 bases removed from V and 8 bases from J, the gap between germline ends came to 9 bases. DNA of the CDR3: TGTGCCAGTACGGGTGGGGATGAGCAGTTCTTC. Protein: CASTGGDEQFF.

This sequence joins TRBV9 and TRBJ2-6; the D is unclear. The CDR3 totals 16 residues. From germline, CDR1 is SGDLS and CDR2 YYNGEE. Trimming removed 0 bases at V and 2 bases at J, with 9 bases between. CDR3 sequence (DNA): TGTGCCAGCAGCGTAGGGTGGCGGCCTGGGGCCAACGTCCTGACTTTC. The encoded protein is CASSVGWRPGANVLTF.

This sequence joins TRBV5-4 and TRBJ2-2; possible D gene TRBD1, 6 bases. The CDR3 extends over 17 amino acids. Trimming left V 4 bases short and J 5 bases short, with 21 bases between. Germline CDR1 and CDR2: SGHNT and YYREEE (reference sequence). As DNA, the CDR3 is TGTGCCAGCAGCGCCGCAGGACAGACCTCTGGGACCGGGGAGCTGTTTTTT. Translated: CASSAAGQTSGTGELFF.

The chain links TRBV14 to TRBJ1-2; D is unclear. This CDR3 is 14 amino acids long. CDR1 SGHDN and CDR2 FVKESK come from the germline V gene. V lost 0 bases and J lost 3, with 8 bases in between. This chain's CDR3 is CASSQDKGHYGYTF. The DNA for the CDR3 is TGTGCCAGCAGCCAAGATAAAGGGCACTATGGCTACACCTTC.

The chain joins TRBV19 to TRBJ2-7; D not certain. V lost 5 bases, J lost 0 bases, and 14 bases lay in between. Per germline, CDR1 LNHDA and CDR2 SQIVND (reference sequence). This CDR3 comprises 15 residues. CDR3 nucleotides: TGTGCCAGTAGTGGGTCGTTTCGGTTCTCCTACGAGCAGTACTTC. Amino acids: CASSGSFRFSYEQYF.

The chain couples TRBV18 to TRBJ2-3; the match to TRBD2 covers 14 bases. V was clipped by 2 bases and J by 4 bases; unmatched bases: 2. The germline V gene encodes CDR1 KGHSH and CDR2 LQKENI. The CDR3 consists of 16 residues. DNA of the CDR3: TGTGCCAGCTCACCAGGGACTAGCGGGAGCTCAGATACGCAGTATTTT. Protein: CASSPGTSGSSDTQYF.

The chain joins TRBV7-6 to TRBJ2-7, with D possibly being TRBD1 (6 bases). With 1 base removed from V and 0 bases from J, the gap between germline ends came to 13 bases. The CDR3 length is 16 residues. Germline V CDR1 and CDR2: SGHVS, FNYEAQ. The chain's CDR3 is CASSLVQGLSSYEQYF. Here the CDR3 DNA reads TGTGCCAGCAGCTTAGTTCAGGGGCTAAGCTCCTACGAGCAGTACTTC.

CDR3 sequence reads: CASSETPGGEQYF. CDR3 DNA sequence: TGCGCCAGCAGTGAGACCCCAGGCGGGGAGCAGTACTTC. The chain is built from TRBV10-1 and TRBJ2-7; D is possibly TRBD2 (5 bases). The CDR3 runs 13 residues. With 2 bases removed from V and 7 bases from J, the gap between germline ends came to 12 bases. Germline CDR1 WNHNN, CDR2 SYGVQD (reference sequence).

As for this clone: Different DNA sequences within this sample yield the same CDR3. This chain connects TRBV5-1 to TRBJ2-1, with D possibly matching TRBD1 (5 bases). There are 14 residues in the CDR3. Germline V gives CDR1 SGHRS, CDR2 YFSETQ. The V end was cut by 1 base, the J end by 4 bases, with 9 bases between. The CDR3 region has the DNA TGCGCCAGCAGCTTGCAGGGTCCTTACAATGAGCAGTTCTTC. This sequence encodes CASSLQGPYNEQFF.